A single sample gave rise to the 14 T cell receptor beta chains below, sequenced in a study of blood T cell repertoires in COVID-19. TCRdb's copy holds only in-frame clones and misses some; the assay was immunoSEQ multiplex PCR. Here the sample spans about 140,000 clones, approximately 84% being singletons. Sequenced sample: PBMCs or T cells enriched from blood (not recorded which). The receptors here all came from a man aged 35 to 55 with acute COVID-19.

The chain employs TRBV9 and TRBJ1-4, with a possible D match to TRBD1 (6 bases). Per germline, CDR1 SGDLS and CDR2 YYNGEE. This CDR3 is built from 15 residues. V lost 4 bases to trimming and J lost 2 bases, with 12 bases between them. The CDR3 is CASSPGGHTNEKLFF. Written as DNA, the CDR3 is TGTGCCAGCAGCCCGGGGGGGCATACTAATGAAAAACTGTTTTTT.

This clone has just a few counts. The gene calls are TRBV7-2 and TRBJ1-1; 8 bases map to TRBD1. Germline lookup yields CDR1 SGHTA and CDR2 FQGNSA. V gave up 0 bases and J gave up 1 base; unmatched junction bases: 7. The CDR3 covers 17 residues. CDR3 DNA: TGTGCCAGCAGCTTAGCGCGTCAGGGGGCGCGGAACACTGAAGCTTTCTTT. This gives the protein CASSLARQGARNTEAFF.

This chain uses TRBV11-3 with TRBJ2-1, with D possibly TRBD1 on 6 matching bases. Trimming shortened V by 0 bases and J by 3 bases, and 9 bases separated the two germline ends. This CDR3 has 15 residues. The V gene's germline CDR1 is SGHNT and CDR2 YENEEA. The CDR3 protein is CASSLESGVYNEQFF. For the CDR3, the DNA is TGTGCCAGCAGCTTAGAGTCAGGGGTCTACAATGAGCAGTTCTTC.

The V and J genes are TRBV13 and TRBJ2-3; tentative D call: TRBD1 (6 bases). V gave up 4 bases and J gave up 0 bases, with 20 bases separating them. The CDR3 loop spans 18 amino acids. Germline V gene data show CDR1 as PRHDT and CDR2 as FYEKMQ (reference sequence). The CDR3 loop is CASSYITGTRGSTDTQYF. The CDR3 DNA sequence: TGTGCCAGCAGCTATATTACCGGGACAAGGGGGAGCACAGATACGCAGTATTTT.

This clone was seen only a few times. J is TRBJ2-1 and V is TRBV5-6; TRBD2 matches at 13 bases. The CDR3 totals 17 residues. In germline, CDR1 is SGHDT, CDR2 YYEEEE. Germline trimming cut 1 base from V and 10 bases from J; bases unmatched to any gene: 11. CDR3 DNA sequence: TGTGCCAGCAGCTTGACACCCGGGACTAGCGGGACAGTCGAGCAGTTCTTC. It codes for CASSLTPGTSGTVEQFF.

This chain joins TRBV10-1 and TRBJ2-1; a possible D gene is TRBD2 (6 bases). V was cut by 0 bases and J by 6 bases, with 6 bases left in between. The CDR3 length is 13 residues. Germline values: CDR1 WNHNN, CDR2 SYGVQD (reference sequence). This CDR3 is CASSESGGNEQFF. CDR3 in DNA: TGCGCCAGCAGTGAGTCCGGGGGCAATGAGCAGTTCTTC.

This clone was picked up many times. This sequence joins TRBV10-3 and TRBJ2-3; 13 positions match TRBD2. The germline gives CDR1 ENHRY, CDR2 SYGVKD. This CDR3 has 14 amino acids. With 11 bases clipped from V and 2 bases from J, the junction kept 4 bases outside the gene matches. The CDR3 coding sequence is TGTGCCGCCGGACTAGCGGGAGACACAGATACGCAGTATTTT. Residues: CAAGLAGDTDTQYF.

This clone was counted only a few times. The chain joins TRBV7-2 to TRBJ1-5; 9 bases are a match to TRBD1. The V and J ends lost 5 bases and 2 bases, in that order; junction bases with no gene match: 7. The CDR3 loop spans 16 amino acids. Germline V gene sequence: CDR1 SGHTA, CDR2 FQGNSA. This CDR3 reads CASSTTGGRGNQPQHF. The CDR3 nucleotides are TGTGCCAGCAGCACCACAGGGGGCAGGGGCAATCAGCCCCAGCATTTT.

The chain couples TRBV5-1 to TRBJ1-5; perhaps TRBD1 as D (5 bases). Deletions cut 4 bases from V and 0 bases from J, with 14 bases between. The germline V gene has CDR1 SGHRS and CDR2 YFSETQ. The CDR3 runs 16 residues. The CDR3 is CASSIRPGPSNQPQHF. Written as DNA, the CDR3 is TGCGCCAGCAGCATCCGGCCAGGGCCTAGCAATCAGCCCCAGCATTTT.

In its sample, this clone is medium-sized. The chain combines TRBV27 with TRBJ2-7, with TRBD2 identical over 8 bases. This CDR3 has 14 amino acids. After removal of 2 bases from V and 3 bases from J, the junction contained 3 bases not matched to a gene. CDR1 and CDR2 from the germline V gene are MNHEY and SMNVEV (reference sequence). The CDR3 nucleotides read TGTGCCAGCAGTTTAACTAGCGGCCTCTACGAGCAGTACTTC. Translating gives CASSLTSGLYEQYF.

The V and J genes are TRBV6-2 or TRBV6-3 and TRBJ2-1; D may be TRBD1 (6 bases). This CDR3 region has 19 residues. Germline V gene sequence: CDR1 MNHEY, CDR2 SVGEGT. V lost 4 bases, J lost 3 bases, and 25 bases lay in between. The DNA of the CDR3 is TGTGCCAGCAGTTCCTACAGGGCTCCCGAACTAAAGAACTACAATGAGCAGTTCTTC. Its translation: CASSSYRAPELKNYNEQFF.

The CDR3, as DNA: TGTGCCAGCAGCCCCTTAGAGGGGACAGGGGGAAATGAAAAACTGTTTTTT. This encodes CASSPLEGTGGNEKLFF. This chain joins TRBV7-9 and TRBJ1-4; 11 bases line up with TRBD1. J was trimmed by 5 bases and V by 5 bases; bases with no gene match: 10. Per the germline V gene, CDR1 is SEHNR and CDR2 is FQNEAQ (reference sequence). CDR3 size: 17 residues.

This clone was recorded only once. This chain joins TRBV10-2 and TRBJ1-2; D is possibly TRBD1 (5 bases). Germline lookup yields CDR1 WSHSY and CDR2 SAAADI. This CDR3 comprises 13 residues. Deletions cut 4 bases from V and 2 bases from J, with 8 bases between. As DNA, the CDR3 is TGCGCCAGCAGTGTTGACAGAAACTATGGCTACACCTTC. It yields the protein CASSVDRNYGYTF.

The V and J genes are TRBV6-5 and TRBJ1-6; D is unclear. V was pared by 7 bases and J by 0 bases, with 10 bases between. The CDR3 totals 15 residues. In germline, CDR1 is MNHEY, CDR2 SVGAGI. The CDR3: CASTRVSSYNSPLHF. Here the CDR3 DNA reads TGTGCCAGCACTCGGGTTAGCTCCTATAATTCACCCCTCCACTTT.